Following are 25 T cell receptor beta chains from one sample sequenced in a study of memory CD4+ T cells and cytomegalovirus serostatus. Single viable CD3+CD4+CD8-CD45RO+ cells were sorted as the memory CD4+ T cells. The data were produced by immunoSEQ multiplex PCR, yet TCRdb's version contains in-frame clones alone and is incomplete. The table lists 70,000 or so clones, around 78% of them singletons. The sequenced sample was memory CD4+ T cells from blood. The receptors derive from an adult in good health and CMV-seropositive.

The chain links TRBV27 to TRBJ1-2, with D hard to call. Per germline, CDR1 MNHEY and CDR2 SMNVEV (reference sequence). CDR3 length: 13 residues. V was trimmed by 5 bases and J by 0 bases, leaving 7 bases between them. This CDR3 reads CASSMGANYGYTF. The CDR3 bases are TGTGCCAGCAGTATGGGAGCTAACTATGGCTACACCTTC.

This chain uses TRBV4-1 with TRBJ1-1; D gene uncertain. Germline assignment: CDR1 MGHRA and CDR2 YSYEKL. The CDR3 spans 14 residues. V lost 3 bases to trimming and J lost 4 bases, with 12 bases between them. CDR3 amino acids: CASSHPVGGTEAFF. CDR3 DNA: TGCGCCAGCAGCCATCCGGTCGGAGGCACTGAAGCTTTCTTT.

This chain joins TRBV29-1 and TRBJ1-1; a weak D match, TRBD1 (5 bases). The V gene's germline CDR1 is SQVTM and CDR2 ANQGSEA. This CDR3 spans 13 amino acids. V was clipped by 7 bases and J by 1 base, with 13 bases between them. The CDR3 reads CSAMGQGNTEAFF. The CDR3 DNA is TGCAGCGCTATGGGGCAGGGGAACACTGAAGCTTTCTTT.

The chain couples TRBV28 to TRBJ2-5; 10 bases map to TRBD2. The CDR3 is made up of 14 amino acids. CDR1 is MDHEN and CDR2 is SYDVKM in the germline V gene. V shed 6 bases and J 7 bases; nucleotides not matched to a gene: 8. Here the CDR3 DNA reads TGTGCCAGCAGACCCACTAGCGGGATATGGACCCAGTACTTC. It specifies CASRPTSGIWTQYF.

This chain uses TRBV18 with TRBJ1-2; TRBD1 matches 10 bases. V gave up 4 bases and J gave up 8 bases; unmatched junction bases: 1. This CDR3 spans 12 amino acids. Germline CDR1 is KGHSH and CDR2 is LQKENI. CDR3: CASSLTGGGYTF. For the CDR3, the DNA is TGTGCCAGCTCACTGACAGGGGGCGGCTACACCTTC.

The CDR3 DNA is TGTGCCAGCAGTGGGGACAGGCTGAACACTGAAGCTTTCTTT. Translation: CASSGDRLNTEAFF. The chain employs TRBV2 and TRBJ1-1, with 8 bases matching TRBD1. With 4 bases clipped from V and 0 bases from J, the junction kept 1 base outside the gene matches. The CDR3 loop spans 14 amino acids. Germline V CDR1 and CDR2: SNHLY, FYNNEI.

This rearrangement joins TRBV5-4 to TRBJ2-1; D is undetermined. The germline V gene has CDR1 SGHNT and CDR2 YYREEE (reference sequence). Trimming pared 2 bases from V and 3 bases from J, leaving 9 bases between. This CDR3 has 14 amino acids. The CDR3 sequence is CASSFSSLYNEQFF. The CDR3 coding sequence is TGTGCCAGCAGCTTTTCTTCCCTCTACAATGAGCAGTTCTTC.

This chain uses TRBV9 with TRBJ2-5; 12 bases align to TRBD2. J lost 4 bases, V lost 2 bases, and 6 bases had no gene match. CDR3 size: 16 residues. Germline V lookup: CDR1 SGDLS, CDR2 YYNGEE. The CDR3 loop reads CASSVGLAGAGETQYF. CDR3 DNA: TGTGCCAGCAGCGTGGGACTAGCGGGCGCGGGAGAGACCCAGTACTTC.

The chain combines TRBV5-1 with TRBJ1-1; TRBD1 agrees at 7 bases. V gave up 0 bases and J gave up 11 bases; unmatched junction bases: 4. The CDR3 totals 12 residues. Germline lookup yields CDR1 SGHRS and CDR2 YFSETQ. The CDR3 is CASSLDRGFAFF. The CDR3 DNA reads TGCGCCAGCAGCTTGGACAGGGGCTTCGCTTTCTTT.

The chain joins TRBV30 to TRBJ1-1, with 12 bases identical to TRBD1. The CDR3 totals 14 residues. The V and J ends lost 3 bases and 11 bases, in that order; junction bases with no gene match: 10. Germline V gene lookup returns CDR1 GTSNPN and CDR2 SVGIG (reference sequence). Here the CDR3 reads CAWSEGQGAFKAFF. The CDR3 bases are TGTGCCTGGAGCGAGGGACAGGGGGCGTTTAAGGCTTTCTTT.

The V and J genes are TRBV14 and TRBJ2-5; the match to TRBD2 covers 7 bases. V shed 0 bases and J 1 base; nucleotides not matched to a gene: 8. The CDR3 totals 17 residues. The germline gives CDR1 SGHDN, CDR2 FVKESK. CDR3 in amino acids: CASSQDAGGGPQETQYF. DNA for the CDR3: TGTGCCAGCAGCCAAGATGCCGGCGGGGGACCCCAAGAGACCCAGTACTTC.

The V and J genes are TRBV11-2 and TRBJ2-3, with D unclear. V was clipped by 1 base and J by 7 bases, with 6 bases between them. Germline CDR1 reads SGHAT; CDR2 reads FQNNGV. The CDR3 covers 12 residues. CDR3 region: CASSLGGYTQYF. The DNA of the CDR3 is TGTGCCAGCAGCTTAGGGGGTTATACGCAGTATTTT.

The sample holds a few counts of this clone. The chain links TRBV28 to TRBJ1-5, with a weak D call TRBD1 (6 bases). The CDR3 is 13 residues long. Germline V lookup: CDR1 MDHEN, CDR2 SYDVKM. V lost 3 bases and J lost 7, with 10 bases in between. The CDR3 region is CASSFGGLQPQHF. The CDR3 nucleotides are TGTGCCAGCAGTTTCGGGGGGCTCCAGCCCCAGCATTTT.

The rearrangement joins TRBV4-3 to TRBJ2-3; 12 bases line up with TRBD2. The length of the CDR3 is 19 residues. Trimming took 2 bases from V and 1 from J; bases not matched to a gene: 10. Germline assignment: CDR1 LGHNA and CDR2 YSLEER. The CDR3 nucleotides are TGCGCCAGCAGCCAATCGCCCCTAGCGGGAGGGCCCCGCACAGATACGCAGTATTTT. It encodes CASSQSPLAGGPRTDTQYF.

Written as DNA, the CDR3 is TGTGCCAGCAGCCCGTCTTTGACCCCTCGGGGTGAAGCTTTCTTT. The encoded protein is CASSPSLTPRGEAFF. This chain connects TRBV5-7 to TRBJ1-1; D uncertain. TRBV5-7 qualifies as an ORF whose function is uncertain. The CDR3 length is 15 residues. V shed 4 bases and J shed 7 bases, with 20 bases lying between them.

J is TRBJ1-4 and V is TRBV10-1; D is unresolved. Germline V CDR1 and CDR2: WNHNN, SYGVQD (reference sequence). Trimming took off 1 base at V and 5 bases at J, with 14 bases between the two ends. The CDR3 loop spans 16 amino acids. The DNA for the CDR3 is TGCGCCAGCAGTGAGTGGGTGACACCCATGAATGAAAAACTGTTTTTT. This translates into CASSEWVTPMNEKLFF.

The rearrangement uses TRBV7-9 and TRBJ2-7, with D unclear. The CDR3 is 14 residues long. CDR1 SEHNR and CDR2 FQNEAQ come from the germline V gene (reference sequence). Between the trimmed V and J ends, which lost 2 bases and 2 bases, there was a span of 10 bases. CDR3 in DNA: TGTGCCAGCAGCTTATCCGCCGGAGCCTACGAGCAGTACTTC. Residues: CASSLSAGAYEQYF.

V and J are TRBV29-1 and TRBJ1-2; no definite D call. CDR1 is SQVTM, CDR2 ANQGSEA, per germline. The V end was cut by 0 bases, the J end by 4 bases, with 9 bases between. The length of the CDR3 is 13 residues. CDR3 sequence (DNA): TGCAGCGTTGAAGATGGGTTAGGCTATGGCTACACCTTC. Protein sequence: CSVEDGLGYGYTF.

The chain links TRBV30 to TRBJ2-7; TRBD1 matches 9 bases. CDR3 length equals 14 residues. V was clipped by 4 bases and J by 1 base; unmatched bases: 5. Germline-derived CDR1 and CDR2 are GTSNPN and SVGIG (reference sequence). CDR3 sequence reads: CAWMPQGASYEQYF. The CDR3, as DNA: TGTGCCTGGATGCCACAGGGGGCGTCCTACGAGCAGTACTTC.

V and J are TRBV5-5 and TRBJ1-2, with TRBD1 matching over 8 bases. The germline V gene has CDR1 SGHKS and CDR2 YYEKEE (reference sequence). V dropped 1 base and J dropped 1; count of bases not matched to a gene: 3. This CDR3 is 15 amino acids long. The CDR3 loop reads CASSLTGGVNYGYTF. CDR3 nucleotide sequence: TGTGCCAGCAGCTTGACAGGGGGAGTTAACTATGGCTACACCTTC. The whole variable domain, remainder taken from reference TRBV5-5 and TRBJ1-2, is DAGVTQSPTHLIKTRGQQVTLRCSPISGHKSVSWYQQVLGQGPQFIFQYYEKEERGRGNFPDRFSARQFPNYSSELNVNALLLGDSALYLCASSLTGGVNYGYTFGSGTRLTVV.

The V and J genes are TRBV27 and TRBJ2-1; 10 bases are a match to TRBD2. The germline V gene has CDR1 MNHEY and CDR2 SMNVEV (reference sequence). After removal of 0 bases from V and 11 bases from J, the junction contained 7 bases not matched to a gene. The CDR3 consists of 15 residues. CDR3 residues: CASSLSLLAGTKQFF. CDR3 DNA: TGTGCCAGCAGTTTATCGTTACTAGCGGGGACCAAGCAGTTCTTC.

The chain employs TRBV19 and TRBJ2-1, with TRBD2 identical over 12 bases. V gave up 5 bases and J gave up 2 bases; unmatched junction bases: 10. Germline V gives CDR1 LNHDA, CDR2 SQIVND (reference sequence). The CDR3 consists of 18 residues. Here the CDR3 reads CASSPRTSGTDAYNEQFF. Here the CDR3 DNA reads TGTGCCAGTAGTCCTCGGACTAGCGGGACGGATGCCTACAATGAGCAGTTCTTC.

This clone was recorded a few times. The rearrangement uses TRBV2 and TRBJ1-1, with TRBD1 as a possible D gene (5 bases). Germline CDR1 SNHLY, CDR2 FYNNEI. Trimming took 5 bases from V and 4 from J, leaving 20 bases between them. CDR3 length equals 16 residues. CDR3 region: CASSSGPPLALTEAFF. CDR3 coding DNA: TGTGCCAGCAGTTCGGGACCGCCGCTGGCCCTCACTGAAGCTTTCTTT.

This clone was detected a few times. CDR3 DNA sequence: TGTGCCAGCAGCTTGGCAGGGGGCGCGCTCTATGGCTACACCTTC. As protein: CASSLAGGALYGYTF. The chain is built from TRBV5-4 and TRBJ1-2, with 8 bases matching TRBD1. CDR1 is SGHNT, CDR2 YYREEE, per germline (reference sequence). Trimming cost V 0 bases and J 4 bases; bases outside gene matches: 5. The CDR3 runs to 15 residues.

The CDR3 region is CASSQDAIPREQFF. The CDR3 coding sequence is TGTGCCAGCAGCCAAGATGCCATACCTAGGGAGCAGTTCTTC. The chain employs TRBV14 and TRBJ2-1; D is unresolved. Germline CDR1 is SGHDN and CDR2 is FVKESK. The CDR3 spans 14 residues. V lost 0 bases to trimming and J lost 10 bases, with 13 bases between them.